This TCR beta chain is from a study of long-term antiretroviral therapy in people with HIV. Study-level background: The earliest samples predate the 2015 immediate-ART recommendation by about a decade. General observations from the study: Post-treatment diversity went higher with ART but stayed below transplant donor controls. The repertoire was dominated at all time points by clones expanded before ART.

immunoSEQ v3.0 was run at survey level. Data came from immunoSEQ multiplex PCR; TCRdb stores just in-frame clones and leaves some out. The repertoire holds over 25,000 clones, with over 90% as singletons. This clone was counted a single time. Its specificity is not known. The same CDR3 also results from other DNA sequences found in this sample. Here the sequenced sample was unsorted PBMCs, taken 6.2 years after starting antiretroviral therapy. This receptor was obtained from a man in his forties with HIV.

The CDR3, as DNA: TGTGCCAGCAGTTTATCCACTACGTCCAATGAGCAGTTCTTC. Translating gives CASSLSTTSNEQFF. J is TRBJ2-1 and V is TRBV27; D is unclear. Germline V gives CDR1 MNHEY, CDR2 SMNVEV (reference sequence). CDR3 length equals 14 residues. Trimming took 0 bases from V and 6 from J, leaving 9 bases between them.